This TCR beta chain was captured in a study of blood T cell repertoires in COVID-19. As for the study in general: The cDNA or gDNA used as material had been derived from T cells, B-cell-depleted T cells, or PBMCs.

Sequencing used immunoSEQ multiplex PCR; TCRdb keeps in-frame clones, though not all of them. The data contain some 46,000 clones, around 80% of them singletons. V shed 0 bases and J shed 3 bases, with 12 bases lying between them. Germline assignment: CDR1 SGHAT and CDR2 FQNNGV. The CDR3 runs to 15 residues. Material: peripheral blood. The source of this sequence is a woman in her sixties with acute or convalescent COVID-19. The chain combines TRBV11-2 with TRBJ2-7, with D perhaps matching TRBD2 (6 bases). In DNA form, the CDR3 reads TGTGCCAGCAGCTTAGACGGGACTGACTACTACGAGCAGTACTTC. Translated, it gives CASSLDGTDYYEQYF.